These T cell receptor beta chains were read from a single sample in a study of T cell responses to AZD1222 COVID-19 vaccine. This table comes from immunoSEQ multiplex PCR, and its TCRdb copy is limited to in-frame clones, with some not included. Here the sample spans approximately 150,000 clones, roughly 89% being singletons. The specimen comprised peripheral blood, sampled on day 0 of AZD1222 vaccination. The receptors were sampled from an adult in good health. Each CDR3 is given with its conserved first and last residue. A D gene is named only where the DNA matches it firmly. Clone sizes are given selectively: once, few, many, or a class where the clone is expanded.

j_call clone_size v_call d_call cdr3_nt cdr3_aa
TRBJ1-6 - TRBV4-3 - TGCGCCAGCAGCCAAGAAATACGGGACTTTCCCCTCCACTTT CASSQEIRDFPLHF
TRBJ2-4 - TRBV24-1 TRBD1 TGTGCCACCAGTGAGACAGGGGGAAACATTCAGTACTTC CATSETGGNIQYF
TRBJ1-4 - TRBV5-8 - TGTGCCAGCAGCTCCCGACAGCCCAGGGGCGCAAAAAAACTGTTTTTT CASSSRQPRGAKKLFF
TRBJ2-3 once TRBV6-2/TRBV6-3 TRBD2 TGTGCCAGCAGCCCGCTAGCGGACCCCGCAGATACGCAGTATTTT CASSPLADPADTQYF
TRBJ2-7 - TRBV4-3 TRBD1 TGCGCCAGCAGCCAAGACTGGACAGGCTACGAGCAGTACTTC CASSQDWTGYEQYF
TRBJ1-2 - TRBV5-1 TRBD1 TGCGCCAGCAGCCTAGGGACAGCAAAACATGGCTACACCTTC CASSLGTAKHGYTF
TRBJ1-1 once TRBV10-3 TRBD1 TGTGCCATCAAGGGGGAGACAGGGGTGAACACTGAAGCTTTCTTT CAIKGETGVNTEAFF
TRBJ1-4 - TRBV6-1 TRBD1 TGTGCCAGCAGTGCCCGGGACAGGGGGACAACTAATGAAAAACTGTTTTTT CASSARDRGTTNEKLFF
TRBJ1-1 few TRBV19 TRBD1 TGTGCCAGCGGGGGACAGCGATATGAAGCTTTCTTT CASGGQRYEAFF
TRBJ1-1 - TRBV6-6 - TGTGCCAGCAGAAGGCAGGGCAAAGCTTTCTTT CASRRQGKAFF
TRBJ2-2 - TRBV10-1 - TGCGCCAGCAGTGAGTCGAGGCTCGGGGAGCTGTTTTTT CASSESRLGELFF
TRBJ2-5 - TRBV6-6 - TGTGCCAGCAGTTCCCAGGGCAGGGAAAAGACCCAGTACTTC CASSSQGREKTQYF
TRBJ2-1 - TRBV28 - TGTGCCAGCAGTTTCTATGGTGAGCAGTTCTTC CASSFYGEQFF
TRBJ2-2 - TRBV5-4 TRBD1 TGTGCCAGCAGCGCGTCACCGGGACAGTCAATCGCCGGGGAGCTGTTTTTT CASSASPGQSIAGELFF
TRBJ1-2 - TRBV2 - TGTGCCAGCAGTCCCCATGATTCCACAGTGGGGGGCAGGGGCTACACCTTC CASSPHDSTVGGRGYTF
TRBJ2-5 - TRBV7-2 - TGTGCCAGCAGCCGGGACACGTACCAAGAGACCCAGTACTTC CASSRDTYQETQYF
TRBJ1-3 - TRBV11-2 TRBD1 TGTGCCAGCAGCTATCGACAGGGCGGCACCATATATTTT CASSYRQGGTIYF
TRBJ1-3 - TRBV28 - TGTGCCAGCAGCCGCATGGGGGCTGGAAACACCATATATTTT CASSRMGAGNTIYF
TRBJ2-7 - TRBV7-6 - TGTGCCAGCAGCCTCGGAACAGTGTGGGGGGACGAGCAGTACTTC CASSLGTVWGDEQYF
TRBJ1-6 - TRBV5-1 TRBD1 TGCGCCAGCAGCTTACAGGGGACCGATTCACCCCTCCACTTT CASSLQGTDSPLHF
TRBJ2-7 - TRBV28 TRBD1 TGTGCCAGCGCGATCACAGGGGTCAGCTCCTACGAGCAGTACTTC CASAITGVSSYEQYF
TRBJ1-1 - TRBV18 - TGTGCCAGCTCACCACTGAACACTGAAGCTTTCTTT CASSPLNTEAFF
TRBJ1-2 - TRBV28 - TGTGCCAGCAGTTTGCCGAGGAACTATGGCTACACCTTC CASSLPRNYGYTF
TRBJ1-2 - TRBV3-1/TRBV3-2 - TGTGCCAGCAGCTCAGCCGGGCAACTTAACTATGGCTACACCTTC CASSSAGQLNYGYTF
TRBJ1-1 - TRBV29-1 - TGCAGCGTTGGATTAGCAGCTTTCTTT CSVGLAAFF
TRBJ2-3 once TRBV5-1 - TGCGCCAGCAGATCCGGCACAGATACGCAGTATTTT CASRSGTDTQYF
TRBJ1-3 - TRBV18 - TGTGCCAGCTCGTCACTGAGACGGGATACTGGTGGAAACACCATATATTTT CASSSLRRDTGGNTIYF
TRBJ2-7 - TRBV7-2 - TGTGCCAGCAGCTTAGCGTCCAGGGCGGGCGAGCAGTACTTC CASSLASRAGEQYF
TRBJ1-5 - TRBV15 - TGTGCCACCAGCAGAGAGTGGGCTAGCAATCAGCCCCAGCATTTT CATSREWASNQPQHF
TRBJ2-5 - TRBV5-1 TRBD1 TGCGCCAGCAGCCCAGGACAGGGAGGCTGGCGGCAAGAGACCCAGTACTTC CASSPGQGGWRQETQYF
TRBJ2-5 - TRBV15 - TGTGCCACCAGCAGAGATCCAGCGGAGACCCAGTACTTC CATSRDPAETQYF
TRBJ1-6 once TRBV7-3 TRBD1 TGTGCCAGCAGCGACAGGGGGAATTCACCCCTCCACTTT CASSDRGNSPLHF
TRBJ1-5 - TRBV27 - TGTGCCAGCAGTTTTGCTTACAAACAGCCCCAGCATTTT CASSFAYKQPQHF
TRBJ2-2 once TRBV29-1 - TGCAGCGCTCGTGGCGTCGGGGAGCTGTTTTTT CSARGVGELFF
TRBJ1-5 - TRBV18 - TGTGCCAGCTCAGAATACAATCAGCCCCAGCATTTT CASSEYNQPQHF
TRBJ1-1 - TRBV9 - TGTGCCAGCAGCGTAGCAGTAAACACTGAAGCTTTCTTT CASSVAVNTEAFF
TRBJ1-5 few TRBV7-2 TRBD1 TGTGCCAGCAGCTTTTCGCTGGCGGAGGGGGCAACCTTCAATCAGCCCCAGCATTTT CASSFSLAEGATFNQPQHF
TRBJ1-1 - TRBV9 - TGTGCCAGCAGCGTAGAATTCGGAACTGAAGCTTTCTTT CASSVEFGTEAFF
TRBJ2-3 - TRBV7-9 - TGTGCCAGCAGCCTCGGACGCCACCAAATCGCAGATACGCAGTATTTT CASSLGRHQIADTQYF
TRBJ1-5 - TRBV29-1 - TGCAGCGCGGGGGGGCGCGATCAGCCCCAGCATTTT CSAGGRDQPQHF
TRBJ1-2 - TRBV25-1 TRBD1 TGTGCCAGCAGTCTCGCCGGGACAGGGGCCCTAAGGGGCTACACCTTC CASSLAGTGALRGYTF
TRBJ1-1 - TRBV27 TRBD1 TGTGCCAGCAGTTTCCGGACAGGGGAAGCTTTCTTT CASSFRTGEAFF
TRBJ1-6 - TRBV7-9 TRBD1 TGTGCCAGCAGCTCTCGGACAGGGGGTTGGTATTCACCCCTCCACTTT CASSSRTGGWYSPLHF
TRBJ2-3 - TRBV5-1 - TGCGCCAGCAGCTTGGCAGGTGTATGGACAGATACGCAGTATTTT CASSLAGVWTDTQYF
TRBJ2-5 - TRBV7-9 TRBD2 TGTGCCAGCAGCTCGGGACTAGCGGGAAAAGAGACCCAGTACTTC CASSSGLAGKETQYF
TRBJ1-1 - TRBV6-5 - TGTGCCAGCCACCCATCGACAGCCGAAGCTTTCTTT CASHPSTAEAFF
TRBJ2-2 - TRBV5-4 TRBD2 TGTGCCAGCAGCTCAACCGGGACTAGCGGTCCGAACACCGGGGAGCTGTTTTTT CASSSTGTSGPNTGELFF